The clone carrying this T cell receptor beta chain was observed once. One end of the junction does not line up with germline, which may come from a read error. This record belongs to a study of tumor-infiltrating lymphocytes in primary liver carcinoma. Bulk tissue was left unsorted, and RNA and DNA were co-extracted from 20-30 mg of it. The study found over 90% viable tumor cells in every tumor sample. Looked up from germline, CDR1 is SGHAT and CDR2 is FQNNGV. The CDR3 is 17 amino acids. Reverse transcription of approximately 500 ng total RNA with a constant-region primer produced TCR beta cDNA. Libraries of TCR beta came from three nested multiplex PCR rounds with slightly modified ARM-PCR. Use of TRBV1-TRBV30 forward primers with a C-beta reverse primer characterized the first two PCR rounds, which lasted about 10 cycles each. A single record per CDR3 protein comes from TCRdb applying MiXCR to the multiplex PCR reads. The sample lists tens of thousands of distinct CDR3 sequences, over 65% occurring once.

This sequence originates from a man aged 35 to 55 with primary liver carcinoma and hepatitis B virus infection. The rearrangement links TRBV11-2 to TRBJ2-1, with TRBD2 matching 14 bases. The sequencing sample was made of liver tumor tissue from sampling region 3. The subset: tumor region T3, left-lateral pole. CDR3 sequence reads: CTSSKGTSGSSCNEQFF. The CDR3 DNA sequence: TGTACCAGCAGCAAAGGGACTAGCGGGAGCTCCTGCAATGAGCAGTTCTTC.